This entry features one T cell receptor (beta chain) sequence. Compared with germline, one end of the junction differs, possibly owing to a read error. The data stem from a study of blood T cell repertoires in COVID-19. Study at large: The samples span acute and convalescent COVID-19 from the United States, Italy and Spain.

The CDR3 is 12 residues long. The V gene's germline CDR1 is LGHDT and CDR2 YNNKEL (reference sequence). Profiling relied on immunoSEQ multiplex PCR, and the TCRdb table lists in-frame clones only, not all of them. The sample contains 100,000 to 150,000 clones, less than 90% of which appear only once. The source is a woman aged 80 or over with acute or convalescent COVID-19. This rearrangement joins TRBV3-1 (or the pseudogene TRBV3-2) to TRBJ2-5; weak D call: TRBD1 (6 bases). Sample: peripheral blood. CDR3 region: CASSQAGTPYDF. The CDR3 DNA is TGTGCCAGCAGCCAGGCCGGGACACCCTACGACTTC.